This T cell receptor (beta chain) was sequenced in a study of HIV-infected patients and healthy controls. V shed 2 bases and J shed 0 bases, with 5 bases lying between them. The CDR3 consists of 14 residues. The germline gives CDR1 KGHSH, CDR2 LQKENI. TCRdb fed the 5' RACE reads into MiXCR, producing one record per CDR3 protein. This sample has about 64,000 distinct CDR3 sequences, with around 21% found just once. Source material: CD4+ T cells from blood. This receptor was obtained from a human donor in good health. This rearrangement joins TRBV18 to TRBJ1-5, with unresolved D. The chain's CDR3 is CASSPGSSNQPQHF. The CDR3 nucleotides read TGTGCCAGCTCACCAGGCTCTAGCAATCAGCCCCAGCATTTT.